This TCR beta chain derives from a study of blood T cell repertoires in COVID-19. In the study overall: T cells, B-cell-depleted T cells, or PBMCs provided the cDNA or gDNA that served as material.

Per germline, CDR1 LGHNA and CDR2 YNFKEQ. The CDR3 contains 19 residues. V lost 3 bases and J lost 1; bases outside the gene matches: 9. Clones were read by immunoSEQ multiplex PCR, and TCRdb kept only the in-frame ones, dropping some. The repertoire consists of some 31,000 clones, with roughly 94% occurring once and the leading ten covering under 2.5%. Sequences were obtained from peripheral blood. This sequence originates from a man in his fifties or sixties with active COVID-19. This sequence joins TRBV4-2 and TRBJ2-6; 10 bases align to TRBD2. CDR3 sequence (DNA): TGTGCCAGCAGCCACCAAGCGGGAGGGCCAAGTTCTGGGGCCAACGTCCTGACTTTC. Amino acids: CASSHQAGGPSSGANVLTF.